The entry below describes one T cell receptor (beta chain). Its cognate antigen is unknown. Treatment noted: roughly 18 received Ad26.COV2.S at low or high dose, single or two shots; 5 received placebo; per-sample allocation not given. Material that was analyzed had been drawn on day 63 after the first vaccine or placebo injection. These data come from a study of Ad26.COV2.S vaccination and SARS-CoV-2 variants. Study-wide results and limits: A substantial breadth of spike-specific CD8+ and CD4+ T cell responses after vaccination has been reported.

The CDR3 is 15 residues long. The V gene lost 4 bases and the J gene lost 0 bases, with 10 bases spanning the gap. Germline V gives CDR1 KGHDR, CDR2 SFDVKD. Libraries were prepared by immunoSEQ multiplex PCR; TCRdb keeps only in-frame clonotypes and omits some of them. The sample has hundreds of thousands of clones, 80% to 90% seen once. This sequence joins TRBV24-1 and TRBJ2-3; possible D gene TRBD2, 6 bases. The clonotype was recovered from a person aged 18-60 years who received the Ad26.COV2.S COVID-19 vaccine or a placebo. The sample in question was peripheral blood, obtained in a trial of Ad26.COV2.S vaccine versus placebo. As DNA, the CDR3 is TGTGCCACCAGTGAGCGGGACGGGAGCACAGATACGCAGTATTTT. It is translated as CATSERDGSTDTQYF.